This T cell receptor beta chain is from a study of CD8+CD57+ T cells in acquired aplastic anemia listed by TCRdb under 2018. Some background on the complete study: On average, sorted CD4+ and CD8+ cells yielded around 3.5 ug of extracted DNA, with a range of about 0.19 to 30 ug. Healthy donor samples averaged about 9.9 million reads for CD4+ and fewer than 12 million for CD8+ cells.

On the study overall, not on this receptor specifically: Patients and healthy controls showed no significant difference in CD8+ Simpson's diversity (P=0.060). Roughly 30 CD8+ CDR3 sequences were found to be shared between patients and controls, but these sequences appeared to be highly expressed in patients and within the immunodominant clones of the patients.

The CDR3, cysteine through phenylalanine, is 16 amino acids long. Only the CDR3 region is kept as DNA, spanning 48 bases read in frame from base 1. A distance of 16 bases separates the germline ends of V and J, which lose 3 bases and 4 bases respectively. From a lookup of the germline V gene (reference sequence), CDR1 and CDR2 are DFQATT and SNEGSKA. As to this clonotype: There is no known antigen for this receptor. No much larger clonotype is one base removed from it; base qualities were not supplied.

Genomic DNA was used as template for profiling of TCR beta VDJ combinations and CDR3 sequences. An Illumina HiSeq 2000 was used for TCR repertoire sequencing. As for how the authors treated the data: Repertoire assessment relied on Simpson's diversity index, CDR3 size and DJ length profiles, and TRBV/TRBJ rearrangement plots. The immunodominant clone was defined as the most abundant DNA sequence in deep sequencing data. CDR3 amino acid sequences were screened for sharing across subjects and compared with published repertoires and the VDJdb database. TCRdb reprocessed the public reads (quality trimming at Q25 with fastp, clone calling with MiXCR) and kept in-frame beta chains. Every distinct CDR3 protein forms one entry, paired with its most common genes and DNA. The V and J calls shown here were made by TCRdb, not taken from the authors' results. For this sample the table gives under 150,000 distinct CDR3 sequences, of which 41% were detected only once. Of the sample, over 6.5% falls within the top ten clones.

The study deep-sequenced TCR repertoires of sorted CD4+ and CD8+ blood T cells from severe aplastic anemia patients and healthy subjects. Ficoll-Paque density gradient centrifugation was used to isolate peripheral blood mononuclear cells. CD4+ and CD8+ T cells were sorted by FACS or magnetic beads before DNA extraction. This receptor was taken from a human donor in good health, serving as a control. The sequenced sample was sorted CD4+, CD8+, or CD8+CD57+ T cells (not recorded which) from PBMCs. The V and J segments used are TRBV20-1 and TRBJ1-6, with the D gene call left open. The CDR3 in this case is CSARGSAGRYNSPLHF. The DNA sequence is as follows: TGCAGTGCTAGGGGTTCGGCCGGACGATATAATTCACCCCTCCACTTT.